Shown below are 16 T cell receptor beta chains from a single sample sequenced in a study of blood T cell repertoires in COVID-19. TCRdb's copy holds only in-frame clones and misses some; the assay was immunoSEQ multiplex PCR. The sample holds under 40,000 clones, 75% to 90% seen once. Material: peripheral blood. These receptors all stem from a human donor with acute or convalescent COVID-19. The donor label of this sample is uncertain.

This clone was detected a few times. The gene calls are TRBV12-3 or TRBV12-4 and TRBJ1-2, with unresolved D. Trimming shortened V by 4 bases and J by 2 bases, and 8 bases separated the two germline ends. CDR3 length: 13 amino acids. CDR3 residues: CASSSSRNYGYTF. CDR3 in DNA: TGTGCCAGCAGTTCCTCCAGGAACTATGGCTACACCTTC.

The J gene is TRBJ2-1, the V gene TRBV7-2; D is perhaps TRBD1 (5 bases). Germline CDR1 reads SGHTA; CDR2 reads FQGNSA. The CDR3 covers 13 residues. V was shortened by 1 base and J by 10 bases, with 11 bases between the two germline ends. The DNA for the CDR3 is TGTGCCAGCAGCTTAGGCTGGGGCGGCGAGCAGTTCTTC. Translated, it gives CASSLGWGGEQFF. Supplemented by reference TRBV7-2 and TRBJ2-1, the full variable domain reads GAGVSQSPSNKVTEKGKDVELRCDPISGHTALYWYRQSLGQGLEFLIYFQGNSAPDKSGLPSDRFSAERTGGSVSTLTIQRTQQEDSAVYLCASSLGWGGEQFFGPGTRLTVL.

V and J are TRBV11-2 and TRBJ2-3; TRBD1 matches 9 bases. Per the germline V gene, CDR1 is SGHAT and CDR2 is FQNNGV. CDR3 size: 15 residues. V shed 5 bases and J 2 bases; nucleotides not matched to a gene: 5. CDR3 sequence reads: CASSRDREYTDTQYF. In DNA form, the CDR3 reads TGTGCCAGCAGCCGGGACAGGGAATACACAGATACGCAGTATTTT.

The J gene is TRBJ1-5, the V gene TRBV28, with 8 bases lining up with TRBD1. This CDR3 has 14 residues. Trimming cost V 4 bases and J 4 bases; bases outside gene matches: 3. From germline, CDR1 is MDHEN and CDR2 SYDVKM. The CDR3 region has the DNA TGTGCCAGCAGTTCTGGACAGGGTAATCAGCCCCAGCATTTT. Translation gives CASSSGQGNQPQHF.

V is TRBV7-9 and J is TRBJ1-1; 9 bases align to TRBD1. With V trimmed by 2 bases and J by 7 bases, 8 bases remained unmatched. From germline, CDR1 is SEHNR and CDR2 FQNEAQ (reference sequence). The CDR3 is made up of 15 amino acids. The CDR3 DNA is TGTGCCAGCAGCTTATTCGGACAGGGGATGGGTGAAGCTTTCTTT. It yields the protein CASSLFGQGMGEAFF.

The rearrangement links TRBV12-3 or TRBV12-4 to TRBJ2-7; TRBD1 agrees at 7 bases. V dropped 5 bases and J dropped 2; count of bases not matched to a gene: 0. The CDR3 has 12 amino acids. The CDR3 DNA reads TGTGCCAGCAGTAGGGGGCCCTACGAGCAGTACTTC. Protein sequence: CASSRGPYEQYF.

The CDR3 is CASSLLTGGSSGNTIYF. CDR3 nucleotide sequence: TGTGCCAGCAGTTTACTGACAGGGGGATCATCTGGAAACACCATATATTTT. The chain couples TRBV28 to TRBJ1-3; 9 nucleotides align to TRBD1. The CDR3 extends over 17 amino acids. Germline assignment: CDR1 MDHEN and CDR2 SYDVKM. Trimming cost V 2 bases and J 1 base; bases outside gene matches: 6.

The genes are TRBV2 and TRBJ2-2, with 7 bases lining up with TRBD1. From germline, CDR1 is SNHLY and CDR2 FYNNEI. Trimming took 6 bases from V and 0 from J; bases not matched to a gene: 4. CDR3 length equals 15 residues. This CDR3 reads CASRKGAANTGELFF. The CDR3 region has the DNA TGTGCCAGCAGGAAGGGGGCTGCGAACACCGGGGAGCTGTTTTTT.

The J gene is TRBJ1-1, the V gene TRBV19, with 7 bases aligning to TRBD1. With 4 bases clipped from V and 4 bases from J, the junction kept 3 bases outside the gene matches. Germline V CDR1 and CDR2: LNHDA, SQIVND (reference sequence). The CDR3 has 13 residues. The CDR3 protein is CASSNTGVTEAFF. The DNA for the CDR3 is TGTGCCAGTAGTAATACAGGGGTCACTGAAGCTTTCTTT.

The V call is TRBV10-3, the J call TRBJ2-3, with D possibly being TRBD2 (6 bases). V gave up 4 bases and J gave up 0 bases, with 8 bases separating them. Per germline, CDR1 ENHRY and CDR2 SYGVKD. CDR3 length: 14 amino acids. This chain's CDR3 is CAISGSGSTDTQYF. The CDR3 nucleotides read TGTGCCATCAGTGGTAGCGGTAGCACAGATACGCAGTATTTT.

About this clone itself: Other DNA sequences within the sample encode an identical CDR3. V usage is TRBV28 and J usage is TRBJ2-7; 8 positions match TRBD2. CDR1 and CDR2 from the germline V gene are MDHEN and SYDVKM. The length of the CDR3 is 14 residues. With V trimmed by 3 bases and J by 6 bases, 7 bases remained unmatched. The CDR3 here is CASSLASGRGEQYF. The CDR3 DNA is TGTGCCAGCAGTTTGGCGAGCGGGAGAGGCGAGCAGTACTTC.

J is TRBJ2-7 and V is TRBV2; TRBD2 matches 8 bases. Losses at the gene ends were 9 bases for V and 3 bases for J; bases not matched to a gene: 10. The germline V gene has CDR1 SNHLY and CDR2 FYNNEI. CDR3 length: 14 residues. The CDR3 region is CASSPGLVFYEQYF. The CDR3 nucleotides read TGTGCCAGTAGCCCGGGACTAGTTTTCTACGAGCAGTACTTC.

V and J are TRBV2 and TRBJ2-5; TRBD1 matches 9 bases. CDR3 length: 18 residues. Trimming removed 3 bases from V and 2 bases from J; junction bases left unmatched: 13. Per germline, CDR1 SNHLY and CDR2 FYNNEI. The CDR3 loop reads CASSEVAQGAPQQETQYF. CDR3 in DNA: TGTGCCAGCAGTGAGGTAGCACAGGGGGCGCCCCAACAAGAGACCCAGTACTTC.

This clone came up a few times. The chain joins TRBV27 to TRBJ1-6, with TRBD1 identical over 9 bases. The ends lost 6 bases at V and 3 bases at J; junction bases unmatched: 6. Germline CDR1 is MNHEY and CDR2 is SMNVEV (reference sequence). The CDR3 has 16 residues. CDR3 nucleotides: TGTGCCAGCAGGAGGACAGGGGCCTTCTATAATTCACCCCTCCACTTT. Translated: CASRRTGAFYNSPLHF.

The chain joins TRBV5-8 to TRBJ2-1, with 9 positions matching TRBD2. The ends lost 1 base at V and 3 bases at J; junction bases unmatched: 5. Per the germline V gene, CDR1 is SGHTS and CDR2 is YDEGEE. The CDR3 contains 16 residues. The chain's CDR3 is CASSLTLAGNYNEQFF. CDR3 coding DNA: TGTGCCAGCAGCTTGACGCTAGCGGGAAACTACAATGAGCAGTTCTTC.

The chain has TRBV9 and TRBJ1-1; TRBD1 might be the D (6 bases). Germline CDR1 SGDLS, CDR2 YYNGEE. V lost 0 bases and J 1 base, leaving 19 bases between the germline ends. The CDR3 covers 18 residues. CDR3 in DNA: TGTGCCAGCAGCGTAGCGGGACACCCTTTAGGGGGGAACACTGAAGCTTTCTTT. Amino acid sequence: CASSVAGHPLGGNTEAFF.